Sequencing of this TCR beta chain was carried out in a study of blood T cell repertoires in COVID-19 (dated by TCRdb to 2020 to 2022). As for the study more broadly: The collaborator samples originated in the United States, Italy and Spain and spanned the acute and convalescent phases of COVID-19. The material from the prospective study consisted of cDNA or gDNA derived from T cells, B-cell-depleted T cells, or PBMCs. Subjects who had been exposed to COVID-19, were actively infected with it, or had recovered from it provided the deeply sampled blood TCRbeta repertoires that made up the dataset. The repertoires were released in a freely available public database intended as a resource for research on the immune response to SARS-CoV-2. Samples came from the ongoing ImmuneRACE study (first 160 participants) plus 1,254 subjects from 6 global collaborators. The sample metadata nearly always contained a de-identified subject ID, COVID-19 status, age in years and sex. HLA class I and class II types, where available, came from metadata supplied by the sample provider rather than from assay-based typing.

Study-level results and caveats: The quantity of clinical and demographic metadata differed by source and by participant and was supplied without curation.

Each collaborating institution followed its own protocols to collect whole blood in K2EDTA tubes. Collaborator samples were shipped for TCRbeta analysis as frozen whole blood, isolated PBMCs, or DNA extracted from either sample type. Comments on this clone: No cognate antigen has been identified for it. Per-base qualities were not stored, and no clone one base away is much larger.

TCRbeta CDR3 regions were amplified from genomic DNA by means of the immunoSEQ Assay, a bias-controlled multiplex PCR. In the original analysis: The number of nucleated cells in each sample was estimated by amplification of reference gene primers within the assay. To quantify the absolute abundance of each unique TCRbeta CDR3 rearrangement, sequence reads were collapsed and filtered. For each sample, productive Simpson clonality was calculated as the square root of Simpson's diversity index over productive rearrangements. This immuneACCESS table, as held by TCRdb, lists in-frame sequences with V and J called but not all clones. Of the missing ones, under half trace to an unresolved V gene in checked studies; the others have no known cause. V, J and clone size were drawn from that table, and D and trimming were deduced from the DNA. Across this sample there are 65,000 or so clones, with about 81% seen only once. The biggest ten clones account for 15% of the sample.

After removal of 5 bases from V and 3 bases from J, the junction retains 10 bases not matched to a gene. The germline V gene gives CDR1 as SGHVS and CDR2 as FQNEAQ. Counted from cysteine to phenylalanine, this CDR3 has 16 amino acids. Kept here is only the CDR3 DNA, which spans 48 bases and is read in frame from base 1. This TCR derives from a man at least 80 years old with acute or convalescent COVID-19. Recombination joined TRBV7-8 with TRBJ2-7; 10 of the junction bases match TRBD2. What was sequenced was peripheral blood. The bases are TGTGCCAGCAGCCCATATTTAGCGGGGGGCCTCTACGAGCAGTACTTC. Its amino acids are CASSPYLAGGLYEQYF.